This entry concerns a single T cell receptor (beta chain). In the original processing: Estimation of nucleated cell counts relied on the amplification of reference gene primers. The assay was immunoSEQ multiplex PCR, and TCRdb's table has in-frame clones only and misses some. V and J calls and clone size are those listed in that table; D and trimming were worked out from the DNA. This sample has approximately 210,000 clones, with 76% found just once. From germline, CDR1 is WSHSY and CDR2 SAAADI. This CDR3 has 10 amino acids. V was trimmed by 8 bases and J by 5 bases, leaving 6 bases between them. Everyone who took part was about 18 to 90 years old, and they came from roughly 25 US areas. Cohort allocation depended upon clinical history that participants reported. The data were obtained in a study of blood T cell repertoires in COVID-19. The wider study: From T cells, B-cell-depleted T cells, or PBMCs came the material, which was cDNA or gDNA.

The rearrangement joins TRBV10-2 to TRBJ2-5, with D uncertain. Source material: PBMCs or T cells enriched from blood (not recorded which). The clonotype comes from a woman in her fifties or sixties with acute COVID-19. The CDR3: CASGLETQYF. DNA of the CDR3: TGCGCCAGCGGGCTGGAGACCCAGTACTTC.